These T cell receptor beta chains were read from a single sample in a study of beta chain features in type 1 diabetes. Sequencing was performed with immunoSEQ multiplex PCR; in TCRdb, only in-frame clones are kept and a portion is missing. The repertoire holds about 160,000 clones, with less than 10% as singletons. Material: central memory CD4+ T cells from blood. The receptor source for this set is a man aged 18 to 29 with type 1 diabetes. CDR3s leave out the opening cysteine and the closing phenylalanine or tryptophan. Fields, in order: CDR3 protein, J gene, V gene.

CDR3aa: ASRRHRQSNQPQH
j_gene: TRBJ1-5
v_gene: TRBV19

CDR3aa: ASSSGTGNYGYT
j_gene: TRBJ1-2
v_gene: TRBV5-6

CDR3aa: ASSGQGVGGYT
j_gene: TRBJ1-2
v_gene: TRBV6-5

CDR3aa: SVGLRYEQY
j_gene: TRBJ2-7
v_gene: TRBV29-1

CDR3aa: ASSSGLAGGRGTGELF
j_gene: TRBJ2-2
v_gene: TRBV11-2

CDR3aa: ASSQEFLAGTQY
j_gene: TRBJ2-7
v_gene: TRBV4-3

CDR3aa: ASSSFSGGGLEQY
j_gene: TRBJ2-7
v_gene: TRBV14

CDR3aa: ASSLRPSGLTDTQY
j_gene: TRBJ2-3
v_gene: TRBV7-2

CDR3aa: ASSPDGGWYGYT
j_gene: TRBJ1-2
v_gene: TRBV5-1

CDR3aa: ASSATDRAGGYT
j_gene: TRBJ1-2
v_gene: TRBV18

CDR3aa: ASTTSGAVTDTQY
j_gene: TRBJ2-3
v_gene: TRBV5-1

CDR3aa: ASSPALSNYEQY
j_gene: TRBJ2-7
v_gene: TRBV5-1

CDR3aa: ASSFQLAGGPLGYNEQF
j_gene: TRBJ2-1
v_gene: TRBV5-4

CDR3aa: ASSLVRGGIRLAQY
j_gene: TRBJ2-5
v_gene: TRBV7-2

CDR3aa: ASSRQGGLGYT
j_gene: TRBJ1-2
v_gene: TRBV27

CDR3aa: ASSSSGGKETQY
j_gene: TRBJ2-5
v_gene: TRBV6-6

CDR3aa: ASSQDPPGSNQPQH
j_gene: TRBJ1-5
v_gene: TRBV4-3

CDR3aa: ASSLGTGGQDGYT
j_gene: TRBJ1-2
v_gene: TRBV5-4

CDR3aa: ASSLSHSGANVLT
j_gene: TRBJ2-6
v_gene: TRBV5-4

CDR3aa: ASSDYSVGYT
j_gene: TRBJ1-2
v_gene: TRBV25-1

CDR3aa: ASSKVGHFNQPQH
j_gene: TRBJ1-5
v_gene: TRBV21-1

CDR3aa: ASSPPGSGGTEAF
j_gene: TRBJ1-1
v_gene: TRBV28

CDR3aa: ASSKEGLTYEQY
j_gene: TRBJ2-7
v_gene: TRBV21-1

CDR3aa: SATGFYGYT
j_gene: TRBJ1-2
v_gene: TRBV29-1

CDR3aa: ASRGATNEKLF
j_gene: TRBJ1-4
v_gene: TRBV5-1

CDR3aa: ASGRGQLGDTEAF
j_gene: TRBJ1-1
v_gene: TRBV27

CDR3aa: ASRDRVTPRQPQH
j_gene: TRBJ1-5
v_gene: TRBV6-1

CDR3aa: ASSYSMGQGANEQF
j_gene: TRBJ2-1
v_gene: TRBV6-5

CDR3aa: ASSPELAYEQY
j_gene: TRBJ2-7
v_gene: TRBV6-5